The 14 T cell receptor beta chains below come from one sample, sequenced in a study of blood T cell repertoires in COVID-19. TCRdb keeps only in-frame clones here, not all; method: immunoSEQ multiplex PCR. In the table there are roughly 76,000 clones, around nine tenths of which are singletons. The specimen was peripheral blood. The receptor set was obtained from a woman aged 18 to 35 with acute or convalescent COVID-19.

The chain combines TRBV28 with TRBJ1-2; TRBD1 aligns across 7 bases. Germline V lookup: CDR1 MDHEN, CDR2 SYDVKM. There are 15 residues in the CDR3. V trimming: 2 bases; J trimming: 0 bases; junction bases outside the gene matches: 3. CDR3: CASSLVDRPNYGYTF. The CDR3 bases are TGTGCCAGCAGTTTAGTGGACAGGCCTAACTATGGCTACACCTTC.

The V and J genes are TRBV6-2 or TRBV6-3 and TRBJ1-1, with 12 positions matching TRBD1. Germline V gives CDR1 MNHEY, CDR2 SVGEGT. CDR3 length: 15 amino acids. With 5 bases clipped from V and 6 bases from J, the junction kept 7 bases outside the gene matches. The CDR3 region is CASSRTGTGGPEAFF. For the CDR3, the DNA is TGTGCCAGCAGTCGAACCGGGACAGGGGGCCCTGAAGCTTTCTTT.

CDR3 loop: CASSLSFRLMNTEAFF. The CDR3 DNA sequence: TGTGCCAGCAGTTTATCGTTCAGGCTCATGAACACTGAAGCTTTCTTT. The chain is built from TRBV27 and TRBJ1-1; no firm D call. The CDR3 has 16 amino acids. Trimming removed 0 bases at V and 0 bases at J, with 11 bases between. CDR1 and CDR2 (germline): MNHEY, SMNVEV (reference sequence).

V is TRBV19 and J is TRBJ1-2; 10 bases line up with TRBD1. CDR1 is LNHDA, CDR2 SQIVND, per germline (reference sequence). V lost 4 bases to trimming and J lost 6 bases; unmatched junction nucleotides: 11. The CDR3 has 16 residues. The CDR3 sequence: CASSSLGSDRGNGYTF. CDR3 bases: TGTGCCAGTAGTAGCCTAGGATCGGACAGGGGGAATGGCTACACCTTC.

The chain links TRBV9 to TRBJ1-6; a weak D match, TRBD1 (5 bases). Germline V gives CDR1 SGDLS, CDR2 YYNGEE. V lost 0 bases, J lost 9 bases, and 16 bases lay in between. The CDR3 consists of 16 residues. As DNA, the CDR3 is TGTGCCAGCAGCGTAGCGGGGGTGGGGGGGACTTCACCCCTCCACTTT. Translation: CASSVAGVGGTSPLHF. Based on the CDR3 plus reference TRBV9 and TRBJ1-6, the full variable domain is DSGVTQTPKHLITATGQRVTLRCSPRSGDLSVYWYQQSLDQGLQFLIQYYNGEERAKGNILERFSAQQFPDLHSELNLSSLELGDSALYFCASSVAGVGGTSPLHFGNGTRLTVT.

The chain couples TRBV7-9 to TRBJ2-3; D might be TRBD2 (5 bases). The CDR3 spans 14 residues. CDR1 is SEHNR and CDR2 is FQNEAQ in the germline V gene (reference sequence). The V gene lost 3 bases and the J gene lost 1 base, with 8 bases spanning the gap. The DNA for the CDR3 is TGTGCCAGCAGCTTTTCCGGGGGCACAGATACGCAGTATTTT. It is translated as CASSFSGGTDTQYF.

This clone has a single count. The V gene is TRBV7-2, the J gene TRBJ2-3; possible D gene TRBD1, 5 bases. Trimming stripped 2 bases from V and 2 bases from J, with 11 bases between. Germline CDR1 SGHTA, CDR2 FQGNSA. The CDR3 covers 15 residues. CDR3 residues: CASSLKGGHTDTQYF. For the CDR3, the DNA is TGTGCCAGCAGCTTAAAAGGCGGACACACAGATACGCAGTATTTT.

The rearrangement joins TRBV19 to TRBJ2-1; weak D call: TRBD2 (6 bases). From germline, CDR1 is LNHDA and CDR2 SQIVND (reference sequence). V was cut by 1 base and J by 4 bases, with 11 bases left in between. CDR3 size: 15 residues. CDR3 nucleotides: TGTGCCAGTAGTATAGCGGGAGCGACTTACAATGAGCAGTTCTTC. Translation gives CASSIAGATYNEQFF.

This clone was observed a few times. The gene calls are TRBV6-4 and TRBJ2-1, with D possibly TRBD2 on 6 matching bases. There are 14 residues in the CDR3. V was pared by 7 bases and J by 8 bases, with 18 bases between. Germline CDR1 reads MRHNA; CDR2 reads SNTAGT. CDR3 residues: CASKRVPWEDEQFF. In nucleotides, the CDR3 is TGTGCCAGCAAAAGGGTTCCCTGGGAGGATGAGCAGTTCTTC.

V and J are TRBV7-2 and TRBJ1-2; 11 bases line up with TRBD1. CDR1 and CDR2 from the germline V gene are SGHTA and FQGNSA. CDR3 length: 16 residues. V gave up 5 bases and J gave up 6 bases; unmatched junction bases: 11. The CDR3 protein is CASSTTLDRGRDGYTF. CDR3 bases: TGTGCCAGCAGCACAACCTTGGACAGGGGGCGGGATGGCTACACCTTC.

This chain uses TRBV3-1 (or the pseudogene TRBV3-2) with TRBJ2-3; perhaps TRBD2 as D (6 bases). CDR3 length: 16 amino acids. Germline loops: CDR1 LGHDT, CDR2 YNNKEL (reference sequence). The V end was cut by 0 bases, the J end by 1 base, with 11 bases between. DNA of the CDR3: TGTGCCAGCAGCCAAGATGCCGGACTACGCACAGATACGCAGTATTTT. As protein: CASSQDAGLRTDTQYF.

The CDR3 is CASSTTSSSYEQYF. The CDR3 coding sequence is TGCGCCAGCAGCACCACATCAAGCTCCTACGAGCAGTACTTC. The genes are TRBV5-1 and TRBJ2-7; D unresolved. The germline V gene has CDR1 SGHRS and CDR2 YFSETQ. Trimming removed 4 bases from V and 0 bases from J, with 11 bases in between. The CDR3 length is 14 residues.

This clone appeared once. The chain joins TRBV27 to TRBJ1-3, with D unclear. In germline, CDR1 is MNHEY, CDR2 SMNVEV (reference sequence). This CDR3 spans 13 amino acids. V lost 9 bases and J lost 2, with 11 bases in between. The CDR3: CASHGDAGNTIYF. The DNA of the CDR3 is TGTGCCAGTCACGGAGACGCTGGAAACACCATATATTTT.

The CDR3 sequence: CASSSRGGGVEKLFF. The CDR3 coding sequence is TGTGCCAGTAGTTCCAGAGGGGGCGGCGTTGAAAAACTGTTTTTT. This chain links TRBV19 with TRBJ1-4; TRBD1 aligns across 7 bases. V lost 5 bases, J lost 7 bases, and 10 bases stayed unmatched. This CDR3 has 15 amino acids. CDR1 is LNHDA and CDR2 is SQIVND in the germline V gene (reference sequence).